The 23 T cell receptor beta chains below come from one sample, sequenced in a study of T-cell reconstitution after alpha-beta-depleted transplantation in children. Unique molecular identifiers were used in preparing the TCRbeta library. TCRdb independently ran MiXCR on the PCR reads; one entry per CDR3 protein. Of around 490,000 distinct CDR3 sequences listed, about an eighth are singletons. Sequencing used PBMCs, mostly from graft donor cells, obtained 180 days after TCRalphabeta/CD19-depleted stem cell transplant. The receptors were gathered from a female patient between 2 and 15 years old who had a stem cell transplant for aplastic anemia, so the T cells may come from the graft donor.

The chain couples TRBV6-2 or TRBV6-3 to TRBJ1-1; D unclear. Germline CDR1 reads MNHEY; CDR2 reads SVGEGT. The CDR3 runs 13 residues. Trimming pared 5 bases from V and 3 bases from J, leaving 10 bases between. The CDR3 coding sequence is TGTGCCAGCAGTACCCGGGAGTACACTGAAGCTTTCTTT. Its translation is CASSTREYTEAFF.

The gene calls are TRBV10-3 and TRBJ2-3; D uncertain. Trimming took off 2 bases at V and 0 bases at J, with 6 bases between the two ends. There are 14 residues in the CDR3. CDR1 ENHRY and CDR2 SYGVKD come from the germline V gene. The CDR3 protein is CAISEPPSTDTQYF. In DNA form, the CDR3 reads TGTGCCATCAGTGAGCCTCCAAGCACAGATACGCAGTATTTT.

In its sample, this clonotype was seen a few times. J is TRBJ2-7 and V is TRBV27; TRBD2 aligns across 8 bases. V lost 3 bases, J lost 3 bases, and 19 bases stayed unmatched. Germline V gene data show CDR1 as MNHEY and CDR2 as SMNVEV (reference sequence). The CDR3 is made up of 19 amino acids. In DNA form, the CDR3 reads TGTGCCAGCAGTTTTTTGGCGGGAGGAATATCAGGATTGCGCTACGAGCAGTACTTC. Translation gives CASSFLAGGISGLRYEQYF.

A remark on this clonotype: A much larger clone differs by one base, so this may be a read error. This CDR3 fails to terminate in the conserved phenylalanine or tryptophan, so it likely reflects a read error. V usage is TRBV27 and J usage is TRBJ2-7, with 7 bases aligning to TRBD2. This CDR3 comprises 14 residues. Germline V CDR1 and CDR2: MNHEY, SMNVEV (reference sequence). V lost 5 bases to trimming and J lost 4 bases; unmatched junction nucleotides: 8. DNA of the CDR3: TGTGCCAGCAGTCTCCTAGGCGGGGGTTACGAGCAGTACCTC. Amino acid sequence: CASSLLGGGYEQYL.

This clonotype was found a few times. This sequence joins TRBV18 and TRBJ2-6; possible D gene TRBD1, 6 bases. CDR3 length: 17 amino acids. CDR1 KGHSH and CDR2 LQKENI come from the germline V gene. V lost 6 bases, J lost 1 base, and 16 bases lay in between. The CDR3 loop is CASSPRTAKSGANVLTF. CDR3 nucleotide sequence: TGTGCCAGCTCGCCTCGGACAGCGAAGTCTGGGGCCAACGTCCTGACTTTC.

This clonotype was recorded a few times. CDR3 sequence: CASSLSRYNEQFF. DNA of the CDR3: TGTGCCAGCAGTTTATCGCGGTACAATGAGCAGTTCTTC. The chain recombines TRBV27 with TRBJ2-1; D remains ambiguous. Germline CDR1 MNHEY, CDR2 SMNVEV (reference sequence). The V gene lost 0 bases and the J gene lost 4 bases, with 4 bases spanning the gap. The CDR3 has 13 residues.

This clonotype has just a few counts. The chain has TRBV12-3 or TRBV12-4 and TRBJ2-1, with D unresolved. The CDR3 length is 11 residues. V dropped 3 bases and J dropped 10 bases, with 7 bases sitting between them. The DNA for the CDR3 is TGTGCCAGCAGTTTGGTACTAGAGCAGTTCTTC. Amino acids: CASSLVLEQFF.

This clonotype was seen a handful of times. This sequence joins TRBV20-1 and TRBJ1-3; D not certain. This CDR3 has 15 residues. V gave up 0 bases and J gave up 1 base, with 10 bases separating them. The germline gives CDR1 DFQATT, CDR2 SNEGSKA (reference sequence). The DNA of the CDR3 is TGCAGTGCTAGAGAGCCGGGGAAGTCTGGAAACACCATATATTTT. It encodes CSAREPGKSGNTIYF.

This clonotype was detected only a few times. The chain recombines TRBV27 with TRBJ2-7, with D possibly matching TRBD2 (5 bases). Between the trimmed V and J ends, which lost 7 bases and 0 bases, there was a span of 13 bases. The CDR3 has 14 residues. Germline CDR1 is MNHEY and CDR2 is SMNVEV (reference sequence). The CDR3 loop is CASNNPGDSYEQYV. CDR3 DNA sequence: TGTGCCAGCAACAATCCCGGGGACTCCTACGAGCAGTACGTC.

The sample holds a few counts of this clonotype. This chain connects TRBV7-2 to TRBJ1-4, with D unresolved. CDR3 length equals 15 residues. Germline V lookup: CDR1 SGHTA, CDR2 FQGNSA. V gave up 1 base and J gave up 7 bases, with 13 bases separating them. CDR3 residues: CASSLVALRVEKLFF. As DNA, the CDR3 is TGTGCCAGCAGCTTAGTAGCGTTGAGGGTTGAAAAACTGTTTTTT.

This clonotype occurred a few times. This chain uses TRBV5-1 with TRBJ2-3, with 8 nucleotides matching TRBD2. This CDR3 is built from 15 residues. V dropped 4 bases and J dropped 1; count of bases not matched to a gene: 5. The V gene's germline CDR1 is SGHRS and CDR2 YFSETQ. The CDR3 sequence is CASSLPTSGTDTQYF. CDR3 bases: TGCGCCAGCAGCCTACCGACTAGCGGCACAGATACGCAGTATTTT.

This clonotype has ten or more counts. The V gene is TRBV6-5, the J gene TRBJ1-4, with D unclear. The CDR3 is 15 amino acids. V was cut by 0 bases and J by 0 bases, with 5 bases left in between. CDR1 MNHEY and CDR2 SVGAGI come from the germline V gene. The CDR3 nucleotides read TGTGCCAGCAGTTACTCTTCGGCAACTAATGAAAAACTGTTTTTT. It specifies CASSYSSATNEKLFF.

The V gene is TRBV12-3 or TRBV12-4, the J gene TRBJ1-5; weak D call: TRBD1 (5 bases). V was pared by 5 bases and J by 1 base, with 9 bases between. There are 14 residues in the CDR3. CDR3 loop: CASSHRDSNQPQHF. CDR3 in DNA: TGTGCCAGCAGTCACCGGGACAGCAATCAGCCCCAGCATTTT.

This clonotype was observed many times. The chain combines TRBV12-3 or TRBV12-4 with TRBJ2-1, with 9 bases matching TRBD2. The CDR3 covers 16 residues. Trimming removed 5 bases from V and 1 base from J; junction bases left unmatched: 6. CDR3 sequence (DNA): TGTGCCAGCAGTCCCTTGGGACTAGCTTCCTACAATGAGCAGTTCTTC. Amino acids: CASSPLGLASYNEQFF.

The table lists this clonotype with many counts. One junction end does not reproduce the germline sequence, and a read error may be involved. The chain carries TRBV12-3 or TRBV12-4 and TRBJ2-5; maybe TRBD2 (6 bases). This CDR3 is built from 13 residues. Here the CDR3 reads CASSFLPGDPTNF. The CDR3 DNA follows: TGTGCCAGCAGTTTCCTGCCGGGGGACCCCACAAACTTC.

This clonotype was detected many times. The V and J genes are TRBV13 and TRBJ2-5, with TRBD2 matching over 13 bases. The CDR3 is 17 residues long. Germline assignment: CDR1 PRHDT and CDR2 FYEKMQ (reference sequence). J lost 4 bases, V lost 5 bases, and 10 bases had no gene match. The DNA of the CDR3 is TGTGCCAGCAGCCCCATTGGACTAGCGGGAGAAGTAGAGACCCAGTACTTC. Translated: CASSPIGLAGEVETQYF.

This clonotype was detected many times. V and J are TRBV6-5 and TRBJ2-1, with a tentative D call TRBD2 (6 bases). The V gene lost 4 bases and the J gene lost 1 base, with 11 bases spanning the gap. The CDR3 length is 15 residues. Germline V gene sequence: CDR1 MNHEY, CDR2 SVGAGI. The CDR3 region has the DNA TGTGCCAGCAGTTTGAATCGGGGGTCCTACAATGAGCAGTTCTTC. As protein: CASSLNRGSYNEQFF.

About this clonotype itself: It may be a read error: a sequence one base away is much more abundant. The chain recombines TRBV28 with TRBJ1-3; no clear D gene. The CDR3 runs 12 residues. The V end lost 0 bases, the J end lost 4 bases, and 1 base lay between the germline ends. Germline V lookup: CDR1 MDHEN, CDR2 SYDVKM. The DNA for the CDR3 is TGTGCCAGCAGTTTATGGGGAAACACCATATATTTT. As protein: CASSLWGNTIYF. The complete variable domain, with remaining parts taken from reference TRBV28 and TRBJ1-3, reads DVKVTQSSRYLVKRTGEKVFLECVQDMDHENMFWYRQDPGLGLRLIYFSYDVKMKEKGDIPEGYSVSREKKERFSLILESASTNQTSMYLCASSLWGNTIYFGEGSWLTVV.

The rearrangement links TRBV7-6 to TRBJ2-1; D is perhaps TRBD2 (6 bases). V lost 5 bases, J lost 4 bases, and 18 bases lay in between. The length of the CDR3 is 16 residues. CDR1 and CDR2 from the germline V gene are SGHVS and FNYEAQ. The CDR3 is CASSLGRASVYNEQFF. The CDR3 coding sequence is TGTGCCAGCAGCCTGGGTCGGGCTAGCGTATACAATGAGCAGTTCTTC.

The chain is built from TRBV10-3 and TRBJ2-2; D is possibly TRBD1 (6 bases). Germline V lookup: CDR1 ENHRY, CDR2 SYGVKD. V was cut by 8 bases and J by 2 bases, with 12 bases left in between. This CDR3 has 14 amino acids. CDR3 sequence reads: CAISGRGNTGELFF. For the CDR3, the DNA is TGTGCCATCTCGGGCAGGGGTAACACCGGGGAGCTGTTTTTT.

The CDR3 coding sequence is TGTGCCAGCAGCCAAGGACAGGGGTTATATGGCTACACCTTC. Translated: CASSQGQGLYGYTF. This rearrangement joins TRBV3-1 to TRBJ1-2; 8 bases fit TRBD1. The CDR3 spans 14 residues. Germline values: CDR1 LGHDT, CDR2 YNNKEL (reference sequence). V shed 1 base, J shed 5 bases, and the junction held 3 bases outside the gene matches.

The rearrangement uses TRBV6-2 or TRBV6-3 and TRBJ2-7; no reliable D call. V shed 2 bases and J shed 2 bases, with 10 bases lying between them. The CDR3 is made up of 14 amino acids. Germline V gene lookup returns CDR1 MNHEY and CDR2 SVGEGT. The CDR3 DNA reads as TGTGCCAGCAGTTACGAGTTTACTACCTACGAGCAGTACTTC. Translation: CASSYEFTTYEQYF.

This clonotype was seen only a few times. Here the CDR3 DNA reads TGTGCCAGCAGCGAGCGGTTCACAGATACGCAGTATTTT. Residues: CASSERFTDTQYF. The chain uses TRBV4-2 and TRBJ2-3, with D possibly TRBD2 on 5 matching bases. The CDR3 extends over 13 amino acids. V lost 5 bases, J lost 2 bases, and 8 bases lay in between. The germline gives CDR1 LGHNA, CDR2 YNFKEQ.